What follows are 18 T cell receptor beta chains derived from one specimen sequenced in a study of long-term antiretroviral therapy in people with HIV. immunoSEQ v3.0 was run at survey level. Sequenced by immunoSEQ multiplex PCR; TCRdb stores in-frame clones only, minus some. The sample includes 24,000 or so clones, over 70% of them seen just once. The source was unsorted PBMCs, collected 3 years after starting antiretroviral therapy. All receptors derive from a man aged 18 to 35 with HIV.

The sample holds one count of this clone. The CDR3 here is CASSQEPSGGAWSYNEQFF. As DNA, the CDR3 is TGTGCCAGCAGCCAAGAGCCTAGCGGGGGGGCTTGGTCCTACAATGAGCAGTTCTTC. The rearrangement links TRBV4-2 to TRBJ2-1; 12 bases map to TRBD2. Germline values: CDR1 LGHNA, CDR2 YNFKEQ. The CDR3 extends over 19 amino acids. V lost 0 bases to trimming and J lost 1 base; unmatched junction nucleotides: 7.

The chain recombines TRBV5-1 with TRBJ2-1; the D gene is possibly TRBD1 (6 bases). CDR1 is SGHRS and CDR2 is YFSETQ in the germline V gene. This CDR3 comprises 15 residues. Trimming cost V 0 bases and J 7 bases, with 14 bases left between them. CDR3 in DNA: TGCGCCAGCAGCTTGGCGGGGACATACGGGAATGAGCAGTTCTTC. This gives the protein CASSLAGTYGNEQFF. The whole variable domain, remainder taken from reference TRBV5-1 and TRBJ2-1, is KAGVTQTPRYLIKTRGQQVTLSCSPISGHRSVSWYQQTPGQGLQFLFEYFSETQRNKGNFPGRFSGRQFSNSRSEMNVSTLELGDSALYLCASSLAGTYGNEQFFGPGTRLTVL.

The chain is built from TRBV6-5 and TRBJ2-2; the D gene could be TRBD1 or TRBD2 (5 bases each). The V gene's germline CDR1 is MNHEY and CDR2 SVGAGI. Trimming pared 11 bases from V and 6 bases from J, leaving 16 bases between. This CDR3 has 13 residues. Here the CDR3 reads CAVRVKEAGELFF. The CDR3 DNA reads TGTGCCGTCAGGGTGAAGGAGGCCGGGGAGCTGTTTTTT.

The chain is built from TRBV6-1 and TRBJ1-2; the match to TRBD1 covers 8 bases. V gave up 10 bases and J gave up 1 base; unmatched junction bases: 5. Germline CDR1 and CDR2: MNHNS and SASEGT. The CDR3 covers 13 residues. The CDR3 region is CATWDRSNYGYTF. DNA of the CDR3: TGTGCCACCTGGGACAGGAGTAACTATGGCTACACCTTC.

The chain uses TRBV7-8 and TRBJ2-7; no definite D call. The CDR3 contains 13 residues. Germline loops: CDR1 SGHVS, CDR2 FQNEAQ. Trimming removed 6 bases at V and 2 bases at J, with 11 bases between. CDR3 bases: TGTGCCAGCAGTAAAGAGGTGACCTACGAGCAGTACTTC. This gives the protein CASSKEVTYEQYF.

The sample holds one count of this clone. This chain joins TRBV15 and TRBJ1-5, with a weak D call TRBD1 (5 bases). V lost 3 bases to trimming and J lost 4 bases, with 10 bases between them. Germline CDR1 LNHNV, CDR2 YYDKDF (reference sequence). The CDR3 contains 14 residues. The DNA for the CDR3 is TGTGCCACCAGCAGCCAACCAGGGAATCAGCCCCAGCATTTT. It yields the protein CATSSQPGNQPQHF.

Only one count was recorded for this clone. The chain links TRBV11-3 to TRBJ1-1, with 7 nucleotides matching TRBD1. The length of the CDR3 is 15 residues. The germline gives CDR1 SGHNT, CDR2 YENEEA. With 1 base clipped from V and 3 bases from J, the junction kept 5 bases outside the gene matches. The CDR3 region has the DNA TGTGCCAGCAGCTTAGGCGCCGACAGGGACACTGAAGCTTTCTTT. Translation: CASSLGADRDTEAFF.

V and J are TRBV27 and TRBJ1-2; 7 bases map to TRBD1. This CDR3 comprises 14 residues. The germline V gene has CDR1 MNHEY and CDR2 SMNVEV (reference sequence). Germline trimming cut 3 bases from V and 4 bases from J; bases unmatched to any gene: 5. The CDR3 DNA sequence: TGTGCCAGCAGTTTTCACAGGGGAGGCTATGGCTACACCTTC. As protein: CASSFHRGGYGYTF.

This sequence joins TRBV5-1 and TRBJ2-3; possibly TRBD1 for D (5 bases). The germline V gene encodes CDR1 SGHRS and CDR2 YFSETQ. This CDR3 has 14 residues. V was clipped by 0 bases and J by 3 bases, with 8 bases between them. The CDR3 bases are TGCGCCAGCAGCTTGGACAGGATGACAGATACGCAGTATTTT. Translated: CASSLDRMTDTQYF.

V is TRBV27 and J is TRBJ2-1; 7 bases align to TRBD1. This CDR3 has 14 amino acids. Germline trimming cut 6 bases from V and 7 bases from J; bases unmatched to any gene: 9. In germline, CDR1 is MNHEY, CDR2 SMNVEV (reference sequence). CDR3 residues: CASSHDRDWNEQFF. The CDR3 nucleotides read TGTGCCAGCAGCCATGACAGGGATTGGAATGAGCAGTTCTTC.

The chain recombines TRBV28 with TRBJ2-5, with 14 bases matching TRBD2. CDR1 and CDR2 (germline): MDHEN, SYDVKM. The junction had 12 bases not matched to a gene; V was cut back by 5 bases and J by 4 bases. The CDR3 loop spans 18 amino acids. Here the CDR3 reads CASSPPRLAGGQTETQYF. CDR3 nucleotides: TGTGCCAGCAGTCCCCCGCGACTAGCGGGGGGGCAGACAGAGACCCAGTACTTC. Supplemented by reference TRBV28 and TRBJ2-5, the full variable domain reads DVKVTQSSRYLVKRTGEKVFLECVQDMDHENMFWYRQDPGLGLRLIYFSYDVKMKEKGDIPEGYSVSREKKERFSLILESASTNQTSMYLCASSPPRLAGGQTETQYFGPGTRLLVL.

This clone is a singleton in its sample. The CDR3, as DNA: TGTGCCAGCAGCCGACTGGTTGGCCTGGGAGAGACCCAGTACTTC. It specifies CASSRLVGLGETQYF. The V and J genes are TRBV14 and TRBJ2-5, with D uncertain. CDR1 and CDR2 (germline): SGHDN, FVKESK. The CDR3 totals 15 residues. V lost 4 bases, J lost 4 bases, and 16 bases lay in between. Full variable domain (rest looked up from reference TRBV14 and TRBJ2-5): EAGVTQFPSHSVIEKGQTVTLRCDPISGHDNLYWYRRVMGKEIKFLLHFVKESKQDESGMPNNRFLAERTGGTYSTLKVQPAELEDSGVYFCASSRLVGLGETQYFGPGTRLLVL.

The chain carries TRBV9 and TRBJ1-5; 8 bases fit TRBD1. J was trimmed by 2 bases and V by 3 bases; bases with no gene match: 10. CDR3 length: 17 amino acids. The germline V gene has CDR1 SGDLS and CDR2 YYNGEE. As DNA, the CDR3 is TGTGCCAGCAGCGGGCCTGAGACAGGGGCGGGCAATCAGCCCCAGCATTTT. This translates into CASSGPETGAGNQPQHF.

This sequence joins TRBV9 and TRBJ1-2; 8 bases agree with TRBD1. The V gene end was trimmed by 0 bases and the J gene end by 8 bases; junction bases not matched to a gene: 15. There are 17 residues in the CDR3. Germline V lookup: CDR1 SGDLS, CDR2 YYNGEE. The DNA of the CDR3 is TGTGCCAGCAGCGTAGTAAAGTGGGGGGACAGGACACGGGGCTACACCTTC. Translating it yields CASSVVKWGDRTRGYTF.

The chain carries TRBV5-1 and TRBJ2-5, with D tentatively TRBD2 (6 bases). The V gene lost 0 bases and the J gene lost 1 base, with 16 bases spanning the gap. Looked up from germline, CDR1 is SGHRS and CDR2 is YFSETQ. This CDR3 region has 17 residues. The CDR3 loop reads CASSLGVAGGIQETQYF. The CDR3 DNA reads TGCGCCAGCAGCTTGGGCGTTGCGGGCGGGATCCAAGAGACCCAGTACTTC.

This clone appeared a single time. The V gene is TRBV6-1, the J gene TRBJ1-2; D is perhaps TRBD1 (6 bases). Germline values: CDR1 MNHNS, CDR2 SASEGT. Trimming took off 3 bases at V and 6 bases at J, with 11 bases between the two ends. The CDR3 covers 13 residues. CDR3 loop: CASSDRGQDGYTF. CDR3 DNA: TGTGCCAGCAGTGATCGGGGGCAGGATGGCTACACCTTC.

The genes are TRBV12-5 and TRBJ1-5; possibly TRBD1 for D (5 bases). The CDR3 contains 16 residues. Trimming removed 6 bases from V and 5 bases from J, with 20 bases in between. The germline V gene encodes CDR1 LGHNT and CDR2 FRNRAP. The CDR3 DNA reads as TGTGCTAGTGGGATCGACTATGACAGCGGGGATCAGCCCCAGCATTTT. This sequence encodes CASGIDYDSGDQPQHF.

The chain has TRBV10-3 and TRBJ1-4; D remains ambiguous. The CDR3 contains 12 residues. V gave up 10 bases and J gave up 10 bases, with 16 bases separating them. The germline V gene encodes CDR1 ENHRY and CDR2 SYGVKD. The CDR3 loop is CATAEPLGKLFF. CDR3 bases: TGTGCCACCGCCGAGCCCTTGGGAAAACTGTTTTTT.